This TCR beta chain appears in the sequencing data of a study of CD8 T cells in ankylosing spondylitis. For TCR beta, libraries came from quantitative 5'-RACE with molecular barcodes. TCRdb reprocessed the 5' RACE reads with MiXCR, giving one entry per CDR3 protein. The sample records about 150,000 distinct CDR3 sequences, 25% to 35% being singletons. The CDR3 loop spans 13 amino acids. V dropped 6 bases and J dropped 1 base, with 9 bases sitting between them. The study's findings and limits: Clones linked to disease, bearing a CD8+ phenotype, were relatively rare in peripheral blood. About 8 highly homologous variants formed a TCR beta motif that appeared characteristic of ankylosing spondylitis blood.

In its sample, this clonotype was seen a few times. The antigen is unknown. Sequencing used synovial fluid, either unsorted or a sorted T cell fraction (not recorded which). The clonotype originates from a male donor with ankylosing spondylitis. The V call is TRBV12-3 or TRBV12-4, the J call TRBJ1-1, with no clear D. The CDR3 DNA sequence: TGTGCCAGCAGGCCGCGGGGGAACACTGAAGCTTTCTTT. It is translated as CASRPRGNTEAFF.